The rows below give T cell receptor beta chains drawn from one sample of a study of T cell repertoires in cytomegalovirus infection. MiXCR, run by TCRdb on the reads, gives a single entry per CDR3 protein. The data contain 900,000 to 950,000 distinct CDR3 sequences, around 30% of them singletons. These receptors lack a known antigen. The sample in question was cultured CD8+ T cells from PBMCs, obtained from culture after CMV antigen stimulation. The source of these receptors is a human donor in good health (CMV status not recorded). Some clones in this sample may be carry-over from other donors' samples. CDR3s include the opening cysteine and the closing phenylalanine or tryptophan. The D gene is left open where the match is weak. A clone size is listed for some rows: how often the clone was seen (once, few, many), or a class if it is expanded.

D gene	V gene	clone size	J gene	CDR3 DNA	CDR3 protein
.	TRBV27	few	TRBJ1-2	TGTGCCAGCAGTTTACTGGGGTCGTGGTCTGGCTACACCTTC	CASSLLGSWSGYTF
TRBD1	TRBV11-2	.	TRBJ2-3	TGTGTCAGCAGCTCCACGGACAGGGGAGGCACAGATACGCAGTATTTT	CVSSSTDRGGTDTQYF
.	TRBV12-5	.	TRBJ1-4	.	CASGLAQATNEKLFF
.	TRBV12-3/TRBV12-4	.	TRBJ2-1	TGTGCCAGCAGTTTAGGGGGGAGGTTCGACAATGAGCAGTTCTTC	CASSLGGRFDNEQFF
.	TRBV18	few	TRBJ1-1	TGTGCCAGCTCACCACCTTGGCAGCCCGTGGTTGCTTTCTTT	CASSPPWQPVVAFF
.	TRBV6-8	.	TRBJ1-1	TGTGCCAGCAGTTACCCTTGGGGCTTGCTTGGGCCTAGCCACACTGAAGCTTTCTTT	CASSYPWGLLGPSHTEAFF
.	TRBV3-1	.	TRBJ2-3	TGTGCCAGCAGCGACCACCTTGACGGGGATTTCACAGATACGCAGTATTTT	CASSDHLDGDFTDTQYF
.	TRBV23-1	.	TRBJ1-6	TGCGCCAGCACCCCCCTTTCCGGGAATTCACCCCTCCACTTT	CASTPLSGNSPLHF
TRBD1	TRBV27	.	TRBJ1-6	TGTGCCAGCAGTCCCACAGGGGGGAACAATTCACCCCTCCACTTT	CASSPTGGNNSPLHF
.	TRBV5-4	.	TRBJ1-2	TGTGCCAGCAGCTTGGGCTTCTCGCGGGGCTATGGCTACACCTTC	CASSLGFSRGYGYTF
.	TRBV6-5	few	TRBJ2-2	TGTGCCAGCAAAAACCTTAACGCGAACCCCGGGGAGCTGTTTTTT	CASKNLNANPGELFF
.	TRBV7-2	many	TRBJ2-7	TGTGCCAGCAGCCCGATCTTGGGACACAACGAGCAGTACTTC	CASSPILGHNEQYF
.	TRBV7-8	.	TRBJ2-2	TGTGCCATTCAGGTACCGAACACCGGGGAGCTGTTTTTT	CAIQVPNTGELFF
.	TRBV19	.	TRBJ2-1	TGTGCCAGTAGTATTACCGCCAGTAACTACAATGAGCAGTTCTTC	CASSITASNYNEQFF
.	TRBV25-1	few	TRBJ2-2	TGTGCCAGCAGTAACAAGGGTACCGGGGAGCTGTTTTTT	CASSNKGTGELFF
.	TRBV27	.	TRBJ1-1	TGTGCCACCGGCCCCGGACAGTCTTATGAAGCTTTCTTT	CATGPGQSYEAFF
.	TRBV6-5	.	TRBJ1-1	TGTGCCAGCGTAGGAAACACTGAAGCTTTCTTT	CASVGNTEAFF
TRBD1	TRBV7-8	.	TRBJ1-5	TGTGCCAGCAGCTTAGGGACAGGGGGACCCAGCAATCAGCCCCAGCATTTT	CASSLGTGGPSNQPQHF
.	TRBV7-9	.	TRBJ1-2	TGTGCCAGCAGCTACCCAATCACAGGCTACACCTTC	CASSYPITGYTF
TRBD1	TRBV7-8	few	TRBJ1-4	TGTGCCAGCAGCTGGAGGGGGCGCATTGAAAAACTGTTTTTT	CASSWRGRIEKLFF
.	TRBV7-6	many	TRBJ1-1	TGTGCCAGCAGCTATCCCCCTTTGGGGAACACTGAAGCTTTCTTT	CASSYPPLGNTEAFF
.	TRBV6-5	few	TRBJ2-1	TGTGCCAGCAGACTCCGGGACAATGAGCAGTTCTTC	CASRLRDNEQFF
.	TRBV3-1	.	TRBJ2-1	TGTGCCAGCAGACCCCCCGGAGGCTTCGATGAGCAGTTCTTC	CASRPPGGFDEQFF